The clone carrying this TCR beta chain was recorded a few times. From germline, CDR1 is MNHNS and CDR2 SASEGT. CDR3 length: 18 residues. The V and J ends lost 5 bases and 1 base, in that order; junction bases with no gene match: 9. Via MiXCR, TCRdb re-called the RT-PCR reads, giving one row per CDR3 protein. Of about 700,000 distinct CDR3 sequences listed, 13% to 15% were seen once; the top ten hold about 3.9%. V gene TRBV6-1 combines with J gene TRBJ2-3; 13 bases line up with TRBD2. The receptor comes from a female donor in good health, serving as a healthy control. Sequenced input: memory CD4+ T cells from blood. CDR3 loop: CASSTTSGRASGTDTQYF. CDR3 sequence (DNA): TGTGCCAGCAGTACCACTAGCGGGAGGGCCTCAGGCACAGATACGCAGTATTTT.